These 21 T cell receptor beta chains came from one sample sequenced in a study of OX40 agonist ivuxolimab in advanced cancers. Method: immunoSEQ multiplex PCR; TCRdb's copy keeps in-frame clones and lacks some. The sample yields some 70,000 clones, 80% seen once. The sequenced sample was CD4+ or CD8+ T cells sorted from blood, obtained in a trial of the OX40 agonist ivuxolimab. The receptors come from an adult with an advanced solid tumor such as melanoma, head and neck, liver or kidney cancer.

The chain is built from TRBV6-1 and TRBJ2-1; TRBD2 matches 10 bases. Germline CDR1 and CDR2: MNHNS and SASEGT. The CDR3 consists of 15 residues. Trimming at V came to 6 bases and at J to 7 bases, leaving 9 bases not matched to a gene. The CDR3 is CASRKAGLASNEQFF. In nucleotides, the CDR3 is TGTGCCAGCAGGAAAGCGGGACTAGCGTCGAATGAGCAGTTCTTC.

This clone was detected a few times. V usage is TRBV4-2 and J usage is TRBJ1-3, with D perhaps TRBD1 (6 bases). V gave up 1 base and J gave up 6 bases, with 13 bases separating them. There are 15 residues in the CDR3. Per germline, CDR1 LGHNA and CDR2 YNFKEQ. The CDR3 sequence: CASSQGGQGANTIYF. The CDR3 DNA follows: TGTGCCAGCAGCCAAGGGGGGCAGGGAGCAAACACCATATATTTT.

The chain combines TRBV6-7 with TRBJ1-3; D not certain. TRBV6-7 has ORF status, its function being uncertain. Trimming removed 6 bases at V and 0 bases at J, with 12 bases between. This CDR3 region has 15 residues. CDR3 protein: CASRAPGDSGNTIYF. In DNA form, the CDR3 reads TGTGCCAGCAGGGCCCCAGGTGACTCTGGAAACACCATATATTTT.

The J gene is TRBJ1-2, the V gene TRBV7-9; D is possibly TRBD1 (6 bases). The germline V gene encodes CDR1 SEHNR and CDR2 FQNEAQ (reference sequence). Trimming took off 0 bases at V and 12 bases at J, with 17 bases between the two ends. This CDR3 is built from 14 residues. CDR3 nucleotide sequence: TGTGCCAGCAGCTTAGCAGGGGGTGAAAATCAACACACCTTC. Its translation: CASSLAGGENQHTF.

This sequence joins TRBV5-4 and TRBJ2-2; D unclear. CDR1 is SGHNT and CDR2 is YYREEE in the germline V gene (reference sequence). V lost 4 bases to trimming and J lost 6 bases, with 10 bases between them. This CDR3 comprises 13 residues. The CDR3 protein is CASSIDPSGELFF. The CDR3 DNA sequence: TGTGCCAGCAGCATCGACCCGTCCGGGGAGCTGTTTTTT. Drawing the rest from reference TRBV5-4 and TRBJ2-2, the complete variable domain is ETGVTQSPTHLIKTRGQQVTLRCSSQSGHNTVSWYQQALGQGPQFIFQYYREEENGRGNFPPRFSGLQFPNYSSELNVNALELDDSALYLCASSIDPSGELFFGEGSRLTVL.

The CDR3 DNA reads as TGTGCCAGCAGCTTAGCGCTTGGGACTCCACAAGAGACCCAGTACTTC. It encodes CASSLALGTPQETQYF. This chain links TRBV7-2 with TRBJ2-5, with D perhaps TRBD2 (6 bases). The CDR3 is 16 residues long. Germline lookup yields CDR1 SGHTA and CDR2 FQGNSA. Deletions cut 0 bases from V and 2 bases from J, with 13 bases between.

This chain joins TRBV15 and TRBJ2-5; D is undetermined. Germline V gene data show CDR1 as LNHNV and CDR2 as YYDKDF (reference sequence). V was trimmed by 0 bases and J by 2 bases, leaving 10 bases between them. The CDR3 length is 15 residues. The CDR3 bases are TGTGCCACCAGCAGAGAGCAGCAGGCTCAAGAGACCCAGTACTTC. Amino acids: CATSREQQAQETQYF.

This clone was counted once. As DNA, the CDR3 is TGTGCCAGCAGCGCAGTTGGGCTAGCGGAGTACAATGAGCAGTTCTTC. Encoded protein: CASSAVGLAEYNEQFF. The chain has TRBV11-2 and TRBJ2-1; 7 bases are a match to TRBD2. Per germline, CDR1 SGHAT and CDR2 FQNNGV. J lost 4 bases, V lost 5 bases, and 11 bases had no gene match. The CDR3 has 16 amino acids.

The chain joins TRBV19 to TRBJ2-3; TRBD1 agrees at 8 bases. The CDR3 consists of 16 residues. Per the germline V gene, CDR1 is LNHDA and CDR2 is SQIVND (reference sequence). The V segment lost 8 bases and the J segment 4 bases; nucleotides outside the gene matches: 14. CDR3 protein: CASQGAPGGLADTQYF. In DNA form, the CDR3 reads TGTGCCAGTCAGGGGGCACCAGGGGGCCTAGCAGATACGCAGTATTTT.

This clone has just a few counts. This sequence joins TRBV23-1 and TRBJ2-7; TRBD1 matches 8 bases. TRBV23-1 belongs to the ORF category, with a function that is uncertain. The trim removed 7 bases at V and 2 bases at J, leaving 7 bases unmatched. The CDR3 contains 14 residues. The CDR3 DNA sequence: TGCGCCAGCACCCCGGGACAGGAGGCCTACGAGCAGTACTTC. Translating gives CASTPGQEAYEQYF.

The chain links TRBV11-2 to TRBJ2-2; possibly TRBD1 for D (6 bases). The germline V and J ends were trimmed by 2 bases and 2 bases, with 9 bases remaining between them. CDR1 SGHAT and CDR2 FQNNGV come from the germline V gene. The CDR3 has 15 amino acids. CDR3 region: CASSLRDTNTGELFF. The CDR3 DNA is TGTGCCAGCAGCTTAAGGGACACTAACACCGGGGAGCTGTTTTTT.

The chain is built from TRBV5-6 and TRBJ2-2; 7 nucleotides line up with TRBD2. The CDR3 has 17 amino acids. The ends lost 4 bases at V and 3 bases at J; junction bases unmatched: 12. Germline loops: CDR1 SGHDT, CDR2 YYEEEE. The CDR3 protein is CASSPWAGRGYTGELFF. CDR3 in DNA: TGTGCCAGCAGCCCCTGGGCGGGGCGGGGGTACACCGGGGAGCTGTTTTTT.

The gene calls are TRBV25-1 and TRBJ1-2, with 10 positions matching TRBD1. V lost 3 bases and J lost 3; bases outside the gene matches: 4. Germline V gives CDR1 MGHDK, CDR2 SYGVNS. This CDR3 has 15 residues. This chain's CDR3 is CASSETGGADYGYTF. The CDR3 DNA reads as TGTGCCAGCAGTGAGACAGGGGGCGCCGACTATGGCTACACCTTC.

This chain connects TRBV4-1 to TRBJ1-3; D gene uncertain. CDR1 MGHRA and CDR2 YSYEKL come from the germline V gene. V lost 3 bases, J lost 0 bases, and 9 bases lay in between. CDR3 length: 15 amino acids. The DNA of the CDR3 is TGCGCCAGCAGCCACCCCCTACGCTCTGGAAACACCATATATTTT. Protein sequence: CASSHPLRSGNTIYF.

The chain uses TRBV20-1 and TRBJ2-1, with D unclear. The CDR3 is 11 residues long. Germline V CDR1 and CDR2: DFQATT, SNEGSKA (reference sequence). Trimming removed 6 bases from V and 6 bases from J, with 9 bases in between. The CDR3 DNA reads as TGCAGTGCCCGGAGCAGCAATGAGCAGTTCTTC. Amino acid sequence: CSARSSNEQFF.

The rearrangement joins TRBV10-1 to TRBJ2-1, with D perhaps TRBD2 (6 bases). This CDR3 contains 13 residues. The germline V and J ends were trimmed by 6 bases and 12 bases, with 18 bases remaining between them. Germline CDR1 and CDR2: WNHNN and SYGVQD (reference sequence). The CDR3 DNA follows: TGCGCCAGCAGCCCCTCCCGGGGTAGCGGGCAGTTCTTC. This codes for CASSPSRGSGQFF.

This chain links TRBV7-2 with TRBJ2-1; D possibly corresponds to TRBD1 (6 bases). Germline assignment: CDR1 SGHTA and CDR2 FQGNSA. This CDR3 contains 12 residues. Trimming removed 3 bases at V and 10 bases at J, with 10 bases between. The CDR3, as DNA: TGTGCCAGCAGCTTCTTAGACAGGGAGCAGTTCTTC. Its translation is CASSFLDREQFF.

The genes are TRBV7-6 and TRBJ2-1; D is perhaps TRBD1 or TRBD2 (5 bases each). V was shortened by 1 base and J by 10 bases, with 23 bases between the two germline ends. The CDR3 has 17 amino acids. CDR1 and CDR2 (germline): SGHVS, FNYEAQ. The CDR3 loop is CASSLGGKTSRFWEQFF. In DNA form, the CDR3 reads TGTGCCAGCAGCTTAGGGGGGAAAACTTCCCGGTTCTGGGAGCAGTTCTTC.

V and J are TRBV28 and TRBJ2-3; D not resolved. V gave up 3 bases and J gave up 1 base, with 11 bases separating them. This CDR3 region has 15 residues. The germline V gene has CDR1 MDHEN and CDR2 SYDVKM. In nucleotides, the CDR3 is TGTGCCAGCAGTTTCTCAGGAAGGGGCACAGATACGCAGTATTTT. The encoded protein is CASSFSGRGTDTQYF.

V and J are TRBV9 and TRBJ2-5, with D possibly matching TRBD2 (7 bases). This CDR3 is built from 19 residues. V was pared by 3 bases and J by 2 bases, with 26 bases between. Germline assignment: CDR1 SGDLS and CDR2 YYNGEE. The CDR3 protein is CASSAYGGGSGSYQETQYF. For the CDR3, the DNA is TGTGCCAGCAGCGCCTACGGAGGGGGTAGCGGGTCTTATCAAGAGACCCAGTACTTC. Combining the CDR3 with reference TRBV9 and TRBJ2-5 gives the whole variable domain DSGVTQTPKHLITATGQRVTLRCSPRSGDLSVYWYQQSLDQGLQFLIQYYNGEERAKGNILERFSAQQFPDLHSELNLSSLELGDSALYFCASSAYGGGSGSYQETQYFGPGTRLLVL.

The genes are TRBV6-5 and TRBJ1-1, with D possibly TRBD1 on 5 matching bases. Germline values: CDR1 MNHEY, CDR2 SVGAGI. This CDR3 spans 15 amino acids. Trimming left V 6 bases short and J 1 base short, with 15 bases between. In DNA, the CDR3 is TGTGCCAGCAGGCCCAAACCTGGGGGGAACACTGAAGCTTTCTTT. Protein product: CASRPKPGGNTEAFF.